A single sample gave rise to the 15 T cell receptor beta chains below, sequenced in a study of T cell responses to AZD1222 COVID-19 vaccine. The repertoire was sequenced with immunoSEQ multiplex PCR; TCRdb's copy has only in-frame clones and lacks some. The table includes approximately 210,000 clones, 80% to 95% detected once. Material: peripheral blood, obtained 28 days after the second AZD1222 dose. These receptors originate from an adult who received the AZD1222 COVID-19 vaccine.

This clone occurred once. V is TRBV28 and J is TRBJ2-1; TRBD1 matches 8 bases. Per germline, CDR1 MDHEN and CDR2 SYDVKM. The junction had 10 bases not matched to a gene; V was cut back by 6 bases and J by 6 bases. The CDR3 consists of 15 residues. The CDR3 DNA reads TGTGCCAGCAGGTCCGAAAGGACAGGGTCCAATGAGCAGTTCTTC. Its protein product is CASRSERTGSNEQFF.

The CDR3 is CASSSTGTSGYNEQFF. The CDR3 nucleotides are TGTGCCAGCAGTTCGACCGGGACTAGCGGCTACAATGAGCAGTTCTTC. This chain joins TRBV28 and TRBJ2-1; 11 bases line up with TRBD2. With V trimmed by 4 bases and J by 3 bases, 5 bases remained unmatched. Per germline, CDR1 MDHEN and CDR2 SYDVKM. This CDR3 has 16 residues.

The rearrangement joins TRBV25-1 to TRBJ2-1; D is uncertain. Germline lookup yields CDR1 MGHDK and CDR2 SYGVNS. This CDR3 is 17 amino acids long. V lost 3 bases, J lost 9 bases, and 24 bases lay in between. CDR3 in DNA: TGTGCCAGCAGTGAGGCAGCCGGGCCGCGATACCATCCTGAGCAGTTCTTC. This encodes CASSEAAGPRYHPEQFF.

This chain connects TRBV2 to TRBJ2-7, with 7 bases that match TRBD1. V was pared by 7 bases and J by 2 bases, with 8 bases of the junction left unmatched. CDR3 length: 14 residues. Germline loops: CDR1 SNHLY, CDR2 FYNNEI. CDR3 region: CASISDRSTYEQYF. The CDR3 coding sequence is TGTGCCAGCATATCGGACAGGTCCACCTACGAGCAGTACTTC.

The chain has TRBV6-1 and TRBJ1-1; TRBD1 matches 7 bases. After removal of 2 bases from V and 1 base from J, the junction contained 1 base not matched to a gene. CDR1 and CDR2 from the germline V gene are MNHNS and SASEGT. The CDR3 is 14 amino acids. The DNA of the CDR3 is TGTGCCAGCAGTGAACGGACAGGGAACACTGAAGCTTTCTTT. Amino acids: CASSERTGNTEAFF.

V gene TRBV27 combines with J gene TRBJ2-3; 8 nucleotides line up with TRBD2. Germline lookup yields CDR1 MNHEY and CDR2 SMNVEV (reference sequence). V gave up 3 bases and J gave up 4 bases; unmatched junction bases: 12. The CDR3 sequence is 17 residues long. CDR3 protein: CASSFSSSGFRADTQYF. In nucleotides, the CDR3 is TGTGCCAGCAGTTTCTCGTCTAGCGGGTTTCGGGCAGATACGCAGTATTTT.

V gene TRBV11-3 combines with J gene TRBJ2-7; D not resolved. Germline V lookup: CDR1 SGHNT, CDR2 YENEEA. V shed 5 bases and J shed 4 bases, with 9 bases lying between them. The CDR3 loop spans 12 amino acids. CDR3 amino acids: CASSPTTYEQYF. DNA for the CDR3: TGTGCCAGCAGCCCTACTACATACGAGCAGTACTTC.

This chain connects TRBV2 to TRBJ2-7, with 10 positions matching TRBD2. The CDR3 consists of 15 residues. Germline V gene data show CDR1 as SNHLY and CDR2 as FYNNEI. Trimming removed 3 bases from V and 4 bases from J; junction bases left unmatched: 6. The CDR3 region is CASSDSLAGAYEQYF. The DNA of the CDR3 is TGTGCCAGCAGTGACTCGCTAGCGGGAGCGTACGAGCAGTACTTC.

This clone has just one count. The chain joins TRBV19 to TRBJ1-2; no definite D call. This CDR3 is 12 amino acids long. Per germline, CDR1 LNHDA and CDR2 SQIVND (reference sequence). With 9 bases removed from V and 8 bases from J, the gap between germline ends came to 16 bases. The CDR3, as DNA: TGTGCCAGCCAAGGGAGTGGGGAAGGCTACACCTTC. The encoded protein is CASQGSGEGYTF.

The chain uses TRBV10-3 and TRBJ2-7; a weak D match, TRBD2 (5 bases). Trimming left V 7 bases short and J 5 bases short, with 9 bases between. The CDR3 runs 11 residues. In germline, CDR1 is ENHRY, CDR2 SYGVKD. The DNA for the CDR3 is TGTGCCATCAATCGAGGGCACGAGCAGTACTTC. Its protein product is CAINRGHEQYF.

The genes are TRBV7-6 and TRBJ1-1; the D is unclear. Germline V gene sequence: CDR1 SGHVS, CDR2 FNYEAQ. Trimming took off 5 bases at V and 10 bases at J, with 23 bases between the two ends. CDR3 length: 15 residues. DNA for the CDR3: TGTGCCAGCAGCATGCGCCCGGGCACAGTTCTGAGAGCTTTCTTT. It yields the protein CASSMRPGTVLRAFF. The full variable domain, completed using reference TRBV7-6 and TRBJ1-1, is GAGVSQSPRYKVTKRGQDVALRCDPISGHVSLYWYRQALGQGPEFLTYFNYEAQQDKSGLPNDRFSAERPEGSISTLTIQRTEQRDSAMYRCASSMRPGTVLRAFFGQGTRLTVV.

The V and J genes are TRBV7-6 and TRBJ2-5; D possibly matches TRBD1 or TRBD2 (7 bases each). Germline loops: CDR1 SGHVS, CDR2 FNYEAQ. V was trimmed by 4 bases and J by 0 bases, leaving 15 bases between them. The CDR3 covers 16 residues. Written as DNA, the CDR3 is TGTGCCAGCAGCTCCTCGGGGAGGGGGCACCAAGAGACCCAGTACTTC. Amino acid sequence: CASSSSGRGHQETQYF.

This chain uses TRBV7-2 with TRBJ2-7; 7 bases line up with TRBD1. Trimming at V came to 1 base and at J to 3 bases, leaving 6 bases not matched to a gene. Germline V gene sequence: CDR1 SGHTA, CDR2 FQGNSA. This CDR3 spans 15 amino acids. The CDR3: CASSLESGGYYEQYF. Written as DNA, the CDR3 is TGTGCCAGCAGCTTAGAGTCAGGGGGTTACTACGAGCAGTACTTC. Drawing the rest from reference TRBV7-2 and TRBJ2-7, the complete variable domain is GAGVSQSPSNKVTEKGKDVELRCDPISGHTALYWYRQSLGQGLEFLIYFQGNSAPDKSGLPSDRFSAERTGGSVSTLTIQRTQQEDSAVYLCASSLESGGYYEQYFGPGTRLTVT.

The gene calls are TRBV5-1 and TRBJ2-5; 7 nucleotides align to TRBD1. J lost 5 bases, V lost 3 bases, and 10 bases had no gene match. The CDR3 contains 15 residues. The germline gives CDR1 SGHRS, CDR2 YFSETQ. The CDR3 region has the DNA TGCGCCAGCAGCTCCTCGGTGGGCAGGGGGGAGACCCAGTACTTC. Protein product: CASSSSVGRGETQYF.

The V gene is TRBV19, the J gene TRBJ1-5; 7 bases map to TRBD1. From germline, CDR1 is LNHDA and CDR2 SQIVND (reference sequence). V was clipped by 3 bases and J by 5 bases; unmatched bases: 7. The CDR3 has 15 amino acids. The CDR3 nucleotides read TGTGCCAGTAGTATTAAGGGGGCGATCCATCAGCCCCAGCATTTT. As protein: CASSIKGAIHQPQHF.